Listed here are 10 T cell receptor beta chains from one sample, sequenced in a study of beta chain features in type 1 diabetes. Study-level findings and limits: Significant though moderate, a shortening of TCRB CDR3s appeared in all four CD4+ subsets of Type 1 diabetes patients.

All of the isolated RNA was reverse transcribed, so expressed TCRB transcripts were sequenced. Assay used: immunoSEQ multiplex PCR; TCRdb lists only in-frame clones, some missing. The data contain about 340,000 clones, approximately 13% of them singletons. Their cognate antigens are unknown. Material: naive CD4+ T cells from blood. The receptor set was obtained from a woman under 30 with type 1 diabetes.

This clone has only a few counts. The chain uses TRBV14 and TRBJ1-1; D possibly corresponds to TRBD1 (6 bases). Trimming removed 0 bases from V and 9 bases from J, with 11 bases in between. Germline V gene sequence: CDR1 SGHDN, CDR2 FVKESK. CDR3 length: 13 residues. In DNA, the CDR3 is TGTGCCAGCAGCCAAGATAGGCAGGGGCAAGCTTTCTTT. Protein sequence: CASSQDRQGQAFF.

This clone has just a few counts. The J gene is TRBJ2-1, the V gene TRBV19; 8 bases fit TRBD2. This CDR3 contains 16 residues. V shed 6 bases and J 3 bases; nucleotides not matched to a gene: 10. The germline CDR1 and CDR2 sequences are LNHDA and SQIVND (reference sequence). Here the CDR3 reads CASRNSGTRIYNEQFF. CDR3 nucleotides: TGTGCCAGTAGGAACTCCGGGACTAGAATCTACAATGAGCAGTTCTTC.

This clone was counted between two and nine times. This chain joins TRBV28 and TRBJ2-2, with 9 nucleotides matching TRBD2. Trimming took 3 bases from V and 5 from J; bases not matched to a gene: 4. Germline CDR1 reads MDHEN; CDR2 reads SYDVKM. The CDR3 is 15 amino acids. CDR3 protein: CASSLAGGLTGELFF. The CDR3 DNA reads TGTGCCAGCAGTTTGGCGGGAGGGCTAACCGGGGAGCTGTTTTTT. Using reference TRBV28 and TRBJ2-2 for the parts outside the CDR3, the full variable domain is DVKVTQSSRYLVKRTGEKVFLECVQDMDHENMFWYRQDPGLGLRLIYFSYDVKMKEKGDIPEGYSVSREKKERFSLILESASTNQTSMYLCASSLAGGLTGELFFGEGSRLTVL.

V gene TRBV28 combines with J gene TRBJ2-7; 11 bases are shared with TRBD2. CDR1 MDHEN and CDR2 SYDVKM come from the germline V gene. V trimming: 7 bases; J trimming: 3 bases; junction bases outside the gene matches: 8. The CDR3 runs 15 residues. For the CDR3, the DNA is TGTGCCAGCACCTCGGCAGGGACTAGCGGCTACGAGCAGTACTTC. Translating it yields CASTSAGTSGYEQYF.

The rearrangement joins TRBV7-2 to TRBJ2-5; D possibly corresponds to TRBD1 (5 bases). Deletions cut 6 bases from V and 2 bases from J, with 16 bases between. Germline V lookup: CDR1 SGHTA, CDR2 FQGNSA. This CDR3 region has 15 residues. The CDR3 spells CASSRAGQIQETQYF. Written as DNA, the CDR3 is TGTGCCAGCAGTCGAGCCGGACAAATACAAGAGACCCAGTACTTC. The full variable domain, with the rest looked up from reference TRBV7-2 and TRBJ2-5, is GAGVSQSPSNKVTEKGKDVELRCDPISGHTALYWYRQSLGQGLEFLIYFQGNSAPDKSGLPSDRFSAERTGGSVSTLTIQRTQQEDSAVYLCASSRAGQIQETQYFGPGTRLLVL.

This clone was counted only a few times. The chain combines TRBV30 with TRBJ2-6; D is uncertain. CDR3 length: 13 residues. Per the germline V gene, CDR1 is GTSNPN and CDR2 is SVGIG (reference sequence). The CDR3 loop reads CASDTSGANVLTF. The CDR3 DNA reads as TGTGCTTCCGACACCTCTGGGGCCAACGTCCTGACTTTC.

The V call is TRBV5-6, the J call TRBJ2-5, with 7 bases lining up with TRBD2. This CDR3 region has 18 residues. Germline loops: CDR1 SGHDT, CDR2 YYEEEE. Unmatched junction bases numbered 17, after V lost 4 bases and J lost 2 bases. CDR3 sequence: CASSPKAGLGGGQETQYF. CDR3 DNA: TGTGCCAGCAGCCCGAAGGCAGGGTTGGGGGGGGGACAAGAGACCCAGTACTTC.

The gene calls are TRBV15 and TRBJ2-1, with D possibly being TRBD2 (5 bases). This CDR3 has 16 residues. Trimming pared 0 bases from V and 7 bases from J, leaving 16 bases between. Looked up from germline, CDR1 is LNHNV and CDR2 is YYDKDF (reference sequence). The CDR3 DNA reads TGTGCCACCAGCAGAGATTTCGTATTGTCGGGGAATGAGCAGTTCTTC. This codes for CATSRDFVLSGNEQFF.

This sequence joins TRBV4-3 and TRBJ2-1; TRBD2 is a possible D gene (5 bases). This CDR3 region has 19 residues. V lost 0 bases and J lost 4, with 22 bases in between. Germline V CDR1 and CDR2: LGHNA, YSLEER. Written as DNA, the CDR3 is TGCGCCAGCAGCCAAGATTCCGGCGGGCTCCCATCCCCATACAATGAGCAGTTCTTC. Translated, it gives CASSQDSGGLPSPYNEQFF.

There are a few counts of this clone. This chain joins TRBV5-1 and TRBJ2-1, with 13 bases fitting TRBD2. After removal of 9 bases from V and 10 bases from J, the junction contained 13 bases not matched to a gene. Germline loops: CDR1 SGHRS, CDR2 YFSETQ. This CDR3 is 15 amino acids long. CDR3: CATQSRTSGSGEQFF. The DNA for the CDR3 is TGCGCCACCCAGTCGAGGACTAGCGGGAGCGGCGAGCAGTTCTTC.